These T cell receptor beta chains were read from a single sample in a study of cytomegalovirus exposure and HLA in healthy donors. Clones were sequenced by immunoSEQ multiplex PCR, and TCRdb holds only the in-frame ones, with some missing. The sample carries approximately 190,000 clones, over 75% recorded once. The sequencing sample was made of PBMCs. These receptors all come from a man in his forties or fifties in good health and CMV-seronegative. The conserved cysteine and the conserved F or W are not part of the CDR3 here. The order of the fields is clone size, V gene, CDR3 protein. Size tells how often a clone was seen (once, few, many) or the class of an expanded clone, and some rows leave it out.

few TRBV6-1 ASSLPFGTPDTQY
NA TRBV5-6 ASSLGTTITGELF
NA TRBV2 ASTGDRTGELF
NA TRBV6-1 ASSEPFLTSGGYYEQY
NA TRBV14 ASSHGSGANVLT
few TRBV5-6 ASSLRAGGAEAF
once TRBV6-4 ASSPDAGGGNQPQH
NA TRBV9 ASSAAGAYEQY
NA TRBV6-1 ASGGQGTTKNIQY
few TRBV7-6 ASSAGTPGADTQY
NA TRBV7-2 ASSLGQGDEKLF
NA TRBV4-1 ASSGGAFNQPQH
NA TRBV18 ASSPGTGDYEQY
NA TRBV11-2 ASSFAQGTYEQY
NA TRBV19 ASSIVRGAGADTQY
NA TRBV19 ASSTHRVTNEKLF
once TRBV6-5 ASSNQGFLNTQY
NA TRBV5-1 ASTEPGGASTDTQY
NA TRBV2 ASSPSGEWTGVGYT
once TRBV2 ASSEGNQPQH
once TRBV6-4 ASSEGLAEYNEQF
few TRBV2 ASAGSSGGNIQY
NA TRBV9 ASSPDRAGNTIY
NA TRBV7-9 ASSSWTLQETQY
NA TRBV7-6 ASSPRQGARNTEAF
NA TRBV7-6 ASSLGDRGNTEAF
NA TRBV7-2 ASSSQTGTDTQY
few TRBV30 AYTATEYTGELF
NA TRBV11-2 ASSPLDRENGYT
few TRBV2 ASSANSNTEAF
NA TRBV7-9 SSSPGGALNEQF
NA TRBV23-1 ASSQNKQGASNQPQH
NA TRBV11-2 ASSYLAGGLNSHEQF
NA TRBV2 ARNRGGFDTEAF
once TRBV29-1 SVEDRLYEQY
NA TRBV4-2 ASSQDTKRGGWETQY
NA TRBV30 AWSGLREQY
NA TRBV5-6 ASSTWDKDEQF
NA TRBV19 ASSPGTGHVEQY
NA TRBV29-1 SVFPGQGVFLGEAF
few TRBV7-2 ASSPGLSGNTIY
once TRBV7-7 ASSLNPGADTQY
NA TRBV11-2 ASSLPHDDSSFNEKLF
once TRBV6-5 ASSYGGDTYEQY
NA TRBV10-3 AISGGREQY
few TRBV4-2 ASSQLGQRDSGNTIY
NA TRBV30 AWGEGSGGANEQF
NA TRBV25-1 ASRLTGRYSEAF
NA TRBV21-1 ASSKAGQEVLSGYT
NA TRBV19 ASSSGDFYNEQF
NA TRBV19 ASRGQGHYGYT
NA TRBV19 ASSIIGNTIY
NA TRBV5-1 ASSWGRGPYEQY
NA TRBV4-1 ASSQDRGTLYEQY
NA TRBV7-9 ASSLIRQETQY
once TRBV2 ASSELGTLTGELF
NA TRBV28 ASSSRSSGVYEQY
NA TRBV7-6 ASRGTHETQY
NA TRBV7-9 ASSPRTGIYEQY
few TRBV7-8 ASSLGRDRDNSPLH